Listed below are T cell receptor beta chains from one sample, sequenced in a study of identical twins. TCRdb ran MiXCR on the 5' RACE reads and lists one entry per CDR3 protein. Here the sample spans a few hundred thousand distinct CDR3 sequences, roughly 9.5% being singletons. These data are also associated with another study on yellow fever vaccine responses in identical twins.

The source material was PBMCs. These receptors all come from a woman in her late teens or twenties in good health. Both conserved end residues are trimmed from each CDR3. The D gene is left open where the match is weak.

AWGKGRANTEAF,-,TRBJ1-1,TRBV30
ASSPHLGGVAHNEQF,-,TRBJ2-1,TRBV7-9
ASSLVLAGGTRRDTQY,TRBD2,TRBJ2-3,TRBV11-2
ASSRTSGSVTDTQY,TRBD2,TRBJ2-3,TRBV11-2
SALQGTDEQY,TRBD1,TRBJ2-7,TRBV29-1
ASSDYNPTEAF,-,TRBJ1-1,TRBV2
SARTPDSYYGYT,-,TRBJ1-2,TRBV20-1
ASSPYGLTSGGTYEQY,TRBD2,TRBJ2-7,TRBV7-6
ASSLASSRGANEQF,TRBD2,TRBJ2-1,TRBV7-2
ASSQVLAYGELF,-,TRBJ2-2,TRBV4-3
ASSYPTHPNSYNEQF,-,TRBJ2-1,TRBV6-5
ASSPMAQETQY,-,TRBJ2-5,TRBV18
ASSFPGGRETQY,TRBD2,TRBJ2-5,TRBV6-5
ASSQKEGTDTQY,-,TRBJ2-3,TRBV4-2
AWSVGGTYNEQF,-,TRBJ2-1,TRBV30
ASSGTGAGNTIY,TRBD1,TRBJ1-3,TRBV6-1
ASSLWQGGNNEQF,-,TRBJ2-1,TRBV5-6
ASSSRGDPYEQY,-,TRBJ2-7,TRBV27
SVDWTEKYEQY,-,TRBJ2-7,TRBV29-1
ASSPFGYEQY,-,TRBJ2-7,TRBV28
VSSRLRGETQY,-,TRBJ2-5,TRBV5-6
ASSQVPKSGPLSEQF,-,TRBJ2-1,TRBV14
ASSYGGAGNEQF,TRBD2,TRBJ2-1,TRBV5-5
ASSPHPSGRMAYEQY,TRBD2,TRBJ2-7,TRBV6-1
ASSQLINTEAF,-,TRBJ1-1,TRBV6-2/TRBV6-3
ASSPETGEVEQY,TRBD1,TRBJ2-7,TRBV7-9
ASSQDRGLAANEQF,TRBD2,TRBJ2-1,TRBV4-3
ASSAPGTAYNEQF,TRBD1,TRBJ2-1,TRBV12-3/TRBV12-4